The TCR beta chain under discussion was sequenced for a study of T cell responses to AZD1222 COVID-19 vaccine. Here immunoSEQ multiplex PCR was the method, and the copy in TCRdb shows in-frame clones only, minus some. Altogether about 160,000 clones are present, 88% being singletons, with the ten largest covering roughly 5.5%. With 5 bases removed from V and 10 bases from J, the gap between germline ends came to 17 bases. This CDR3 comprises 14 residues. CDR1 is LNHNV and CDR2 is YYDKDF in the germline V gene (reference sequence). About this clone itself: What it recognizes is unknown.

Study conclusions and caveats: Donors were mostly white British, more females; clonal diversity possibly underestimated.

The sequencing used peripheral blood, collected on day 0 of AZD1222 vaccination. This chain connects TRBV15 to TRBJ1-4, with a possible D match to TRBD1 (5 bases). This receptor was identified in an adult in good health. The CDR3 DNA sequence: TGTGCCACCAGCCCGGGACCGCCTCAGGGAAAACTGTTTTTT. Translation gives CATSPGPPQGKLFF.